Below are 23 T cell receptor beta chains sequenced from a single sample in a study of beta chain features in type 1 diabetes. Regarding the study as a whole: The study found moderately but significantly shorter TCRB CDR3s in all four CD4+ subsets of Type 1 diabetes patients.

Expressed TCRB transcripts were sequenced because the isolated RNA had all been reverse transcribed beforehand. Clones were read by immunoSEQ multiplex PCR, and TCRdb kept only the in-frame ones, dropping some. Among some 350,000 clones listed, approximately 13% were seen once. Their antigens remain unidentified. The sequencing sample was made of naive CD4+ T cells from blood. The receptors were gathered from a woman between 18 and 29 years old with type 1 diabetes.

The chain combines TRBV5-4 with TRBJ2-5; 8 nucleotides line up with TRBD1. The CDR3 is made up of 16 amino acids. Trimming cost V 4 bases and J 1 base; bases outside gene matches: 9. Germline CDR1 reads SGHNT; CDR2 reads YYREEE (reference sequence). CDR3 DNA sequence: TGTGCCAGCAGCGACCGACAGGGGTTAGGCCAAGAGACCCAGTACTTC. Translating gives CASSDRQGLGQETQYF.

This chain joins TRBV7-9 and TRBJ1-1, with 7 positions matching TRBD1. The germline CDR1 and CDR2 sequences are SEHNR and FQNEAQ (reference sequence). The CDR3 loop spans 13 amino acids. V shed 4 bases, J shed 4 bases, and the junction held 3 bases outside the gene matches. The CDR3 here is CASSYQGGTEAFF. The DNA of the CDR3 is TGTGCCAGCAGCTATCAGGGGGGCACTGAAGCTTTCTTT.

The V gene is TRBV7-9, the J gene TRBJ2-4, with 8 bases identical to TRBD1. The CDR3 sequence is 18 residues long. V gave up 1 base and J gave up 0 bases; unmatched junction bases: 8. Germline V gene lookup returns CDR1 SEHNR and CDR2 FQNEAQ (reference sequence). As DNA, the CDR3 is TGTGCCAGCAGCTTAGTGAGACAGGGGCGGGGAGCCAAAAACATTCAGTACTTC. Protein: CASSLVRQGRGAKNIQYF.

A few counts support this clone. The J gene is TRBJ2-2, the V gene TRBV14, with unresolved D. V lost 1 base and J lost 7, with 10 bases in between. Per the germline V gene, CDR1 is SGHDN and CDR2 is FVKESK. The CDR3 is made up of 14 amino acids. CDR3 protein: CASSQVVINGELFF. CDR3 DNA sequence: TGTGCCAGCAGCCAAGTAGTAATTAACGGGGAGCTGTTTTTT. The whole variable domain, remainder taken from reference TRBV14 and TRBJ2-2, is EAGVTQFPSHSVIEKGQTVTLRCDPISGHDNLYWYRRVMGKEIKFLLHFVKESKQDESGMPNNRFLAERTGGTYSTLKVQPAELEDSGVYFCASSQVVINGELFFGEGSRLTVL.

This clone turned up a few times. This chain connects TRBV14 to TRBJ1-1; D might be TRBD1 (6 bases). The CDR3 sequence is 15 residues long. Germline-derived CDR1 and CDR2 are SGHDN and FVKESK. The V end lost 3 bases, the J end lost 2 bases, and 13 bases lay between the germline ends. The CDR3 DNA follows: TGTGCCAGCAGCCATCCCGACAGGAAAAACACTGAAGCTTTCTTT. Its protein product is CASSHPDRKNTEAFF.

The rearrangement uses TRBV15 and TRBJ1-1; 7 nucleotides align to TRBD1. The CDR3 is made up of 15 amino acids. CDR1 and CDR2 (germline): LNHNV, YYDKDF (reference sequence). J lost 4 bases, V lost 2 bases, and 7 bases had no gene match. The CDR3 region has the DNA TGTGCCACCAGCAGACAGGGGGGAGCGGGCACTGAAGCTTTCTTT. Its translation is CATSRQGGAGTEAFF.

This chain uses TRBV11-2 with TRBJ2-5; 12 nucleotides match TRBD2. CDR3 length: 16 residues. V trimming: 2 bases; J trimming: 4 bases; junction bases outside the gene matches: 5. Germline CDR1 is SGHAT and CDR2 is FQNNGV. The CDR3 DNA sequence: TGTGCCAGCAGCTTACGGACTAGCGGGGTGGGAGAGACCCAGTACTTC. Encoded protein: CASSLRTSGVGETQYF.

The chain combines TRBV5-4 with TRBJ2-5, with 11 positions matching TRBD2. Germline CDR1 is SGHNT and CDR2 is YYREEE (reference sequence). This CDR3 has 17 residues. V trimming: 3 bases; J trimming: 6 bases; junction bases outside the gene matches: 13. CDR3 amino acids: CASSSASVTSGRKTQYF. The CDR3 DNA sequence: TGTGCCAGCAGCTCCGCGTCGGTTACTAGCGGGAGAAAGACCCAGTACTTC.

V and J are TRBV6-5 and TRBJ1-5; no clear D gene. CDR3 length: 16 amino acids. Trimming took 2 bases from V and 3 from J, leaving 14 bases between them. CDR1 and CDR2 from the germline V gene are MNHEY and SVGAGI. This CDR3 reads CASSYADKTLNQPQHF. CDR3 in DNA: TGTGCCAGCAGTTACGCCGACAAAACCCTCAATCAGCCCCAGCATTTT.

This clone was picked up a small number of times. The chain combines TRBV30 with TRBJ2-3; 10 nucleotides align to TRBD2. The germline gives CDR1 GTSNPN, CDR2 SVGIG (reference sequence). The V and J ends lost 4 bases and 4 bases, in that order; junction bases with no gene match: 5. The CDR3 length is 14 residues. The CDR3 region has the DNA TGTGCCTGGAACCTAGGGACTAGCGCAGATACGCAGTATTTT. This codes for CAWNLGTSADTQYF.

This chain links TRBV4-2 with TRBJ1-4, with a possible D match to TRBD1 (5 bases). The V gene's germline CDR1 is LGHNA and CDR2 YNFKEQ. The length of the CDR3 is 16 residues. Trimming removed 1 base at V and 5 bases at J, with 14 bases between. CDR3 DNA: TGTGCCAGCAGCCAAGGGGAGGCAGGGTTCAATGAAAAACTGTTTTTT. This sequence encodes CASSQGEAGFNEKLFF.

Only a few counts were recorded for this clone. The chain links TRBV18 to TRBJ2-3; TRBD2 matches at 12 bases. The CDR3 has 16 residues. The V and J ends lost 3 bases and 6 bases, in that order; junction bases with no gene match: 7. Germline CDR1 and CDR2: KGHSH and LQKENI. The CDR3 region is CASSPGLAGRHDTQYF. The CDR3 DNA sequence: TGTGCCAGCTCACCGGGACTAGCGGGTCGTCACGATACGCAGTATTTT.

This clone was observed a single time. V usage is TRBV7-2 and J usage is TRBJ2-3; the D gene is possibly TRBD2 (5 bases). In germline, CDR1 is SGHTA, CDR2 FQGNSA. Trimming removed 4 bases at V and 6 bases at J, with 14 bases between. The CDR3 runs 14 residues. CDR3 DNA sequence: TGTGCCAGCAGCTCCGGGATCTCGGAGGATACGCAGTATTTT. Amino acid sequence: CASSSGISEDTQYF.

The chain has TRBV11-2 and TRBJ2-3; 8 nucleotides match TRBD2. The CDR3 totals 16 residues. Germline V CDR1 and CDR2: SGHAT, FQNNGV. V trimming: 6 bases; J trimming: 4 bases; junction bases outside the gene matches: 12. The CDR3 reads CASSRWAAGGADTQYF. For the CDR3, the DNA is TGTGCCAGCAGTCGTTGGGCGGCGGGAGGAGCAGATACGCAGTATTTT.

This clone was counted between two and nine times. The chain uses TRBV9 and TRBJ2-5; TRBD1 matches 9 bases. The V gene's germline CDR1 is SGDLS and CDR2 YYNGEE. V gave up 2 bases and J gave up 1 base; unmatched junction bases: 3. The CDR3 is 15 amino acids. The CDR3 here is CASSVRTGAQETQYF. The CDR3 DNA follows: TGTGCCAGCAGCGTGAGGACAGGGGCCCAAGAGACCCAGTACTTC.

The chain has TRBV19 and TRBJ2-1; 7 nucleotides align to TRBD2. The CDR3 has 15 amino acids. V trimming: 7 bases; J trimming: 5 bases; junction bases outside the gene matches: 11. Germline lookup yields CDR1 LNHDA and CDR2 SQIVND (reference sequence). The CDR3 loop reads CASTAGGTYNNEQFF. As DNA, the CDR3 is TGTGCCAGTACCGCCGGGGGGACTTACAACAATGAGCAGTTCTTC.

This clone occurred a few times. The rearrangement uses TRBV7-9 and TRBJ2-4; 9 nucleotides align to TRBD2. The germline gives CDR1 SEHNR, CDR2 FQNEAQ (reference sequence). V was pared by 3 bases and J by 1 base, with 4 bases of the junction left unmatched. The CDR3 runs to 16 residues. This CDR3 is CASSFEREAAKNIQYF. The CDR3 nucleotides are TGTGCCAGCAGCTTCGAGCGGGAGGCGGCCAAAAACATTCAGTACTTC.

There are a few counts of this clone. This sequence joins TRBV5-1 and TRBJ2-1, with D uncertain. V lost 0 bases and J lost 8, with 18 bases in between. This CDR3 comprises 16 residues. Germline V gene lookup returns CDR1 SGHRS and CDR2 YFSETQ. CDR3 DNA: TGCGCCAGCAGCTTGGCCATACTACCGGTTAAGGATGAGCAGTTCTTC. Residues: CASSLAILPVKDEQFF.

This CDR3 is CASSLEGRGETQYF. The CDR3 DNA reads TGTGCCAGCAGCTTAGAGGGCAGGGGGGAGACCCAGTACTTC. This chain joins TRBV13 and TRBJ2-5; 7 bases are a match to TRBD1. The trim removed 1 base at V and 5 bases at J, leaving 4 bases unmatched. This CDR3 comprises 14 residues. Per the germline V gene, CDR1 is PRHDT and CDR2 is FYEKMQ (reference sequence).

The J gene is TRBJ2-7, the V gene TRBV5-1, with 12 bases identical to TRBD1. The junction had 13 bases not matched to a gene; V was cut back by 4 bases and J by 2 bases. CDR3 length: 18 residues. Per the germline V gene, CDR1 is SGHRS and CDR2 is YFSETQ. The CDR3 DNA sequence: TGCGCCAGCAGCCTTGGGACAGGGGGCGGTTCAACCGCCTACGAGCAGTACGTC. Translation gives CASSLGTGGGSTAYEQYV.

In its sample, this clone was seen a few times. The rearrangement links TRBV5-1 to TRBJ2-3; the D gene is possibly TRBD1 (5 bases). The V gene's germline CDR1 is SGHRS and CDR2 YFSETQ. This CDR3 spans 15 amino acids. V was clipped by 0 bases and J by 5 bases, with 13 bases between them. Here the CDR3 reads CASSLVRRVGDTQYF. The CDR3 coding sequence is TGCGCCAGCAGCTTGGTTCGCAGGGTAGGAGATACGCAGTATTTT. The complete variable domain, with remaining parts taken from reference TRBV5-1 and TRBJ2-3, reads KAGVTQTPRYLIKTRGQQVTLSCSPISGHRSVSWYQQTPGQGLQFLFEYFSETQRNKGNFPGRFSGRQFSNSRSEMNVSTLELGDSALYLCASSLVRRVGDTQYFGPGTRLTVL.

This clone was observed a few times. The J gene is TRBJ1-4, the V gene TRBV30; D unresolved. V was shortened by 4 bases and J by 7 bases, with 10 bases between the two germline ends. This CDR3 has 12 residues. From germline, CDR1 is GTSNPN and CDR2 SVGIG (reference sequence). The CDR3 here is CAWTGGSEKLFF. In nucleotides, the CDR3 is TGTGCCTGGACGGGAGGTTCTGAAAAACTGTTTTTT.

The chain is built from TRBV19 and TRBJ2-1; 10 bases match TRBD2. V trimming: 4 bases; J trimming: 4 bases; junction bases outside the gene matches: 7. This CDR3 comprises 16 residues. CDR1 is LNHDA, CDR2 SQIVND, per germline (reference sequence). As DNA, the CDR3 is TGTGCCAGTAGTACGCGGACTAGCGGTCCGTACAATGAGCAGTTCTTC. Translating it yields CASSTRTSGPYNEQFF.